The 28 T cell receptor beta chains in this list originate from one sample, sequenced in a study of T cell changes during pregnancy in multiple sclerosis (dated by TCRdb to between 2019 and 2020). The library was obtained by the immunoSEQ multiplex PCR assay. Sourced from immuneACCESS, this table was stored by TCRdb with only in-frame sequences that have V and J called. A share of the clones is absent; for the studies checked, an unresolved V gene accounts for under half, and the remainder has no known explanation. The sample records about 40,000 clones, 80% to 95% of which are singletons. 0.43% of the sample belongs to the ten largest clones. The source material was CD4+ T cells from peripheral blood mononuclear cells, sampled in the third trimester of pregnancy. All receptors come from a female donor with multiple sclerosis, enrolled in a pregnancy study.

The sample holds one count of this clone. The chain is built from TRBV28 and TRBJ2-7, with D unclear. Germline V CDR1 and CDR2: MDHEN, SYDVKM. The CDR3 runs 11 residues. The ends were cut back, 3 bases at V and 3 bases at J, with 3 bases in the middle. The CDR3 here is CASSFIYEQYF. As DNA, the CDR3 is TGTGCCAGCAGTTTTATCTACGAGCAGTACTTC.

The CDR3 is CASRGIEGDPGGGYTF. The CDR3 DNA is TGTGCCAGCAGGGGTATAGAGGGGGACCCAGGGGGTGGCTACACCTTC. J is TRBJ1-2 and V is TRBV28; 7 bases line up with TRBD1. CDR1 MDHEN and CDR2 SYDVKM come from the germline V gene. This CDR3 region has 16 residues. The ends lost 6 bases at V and 7 bases at J; junction bases unmatched: 17.

This clone has only a few counts. This sequence joins TRBV2 and TRBJ2-7; D is unclear. Germline CDR1 is SNHLY and CDR2 is FYNNEI. The CDR3 sequence is 11 residues long. V dropped 4 bases and J dropped 5 bases, with 6 bases sitting between them. The CDR3 DNA reads TGTGCCAGCAGTGGACGGGACGAGCAGTACTTC. It translates to CASSGRDEQYF.

The chain joins TRBV9 to TRBJ2-1; 8 bases are a match to TRBD2. J was trimmed by 7 bases and V by 3 bases; bases with no gene match: 9. CDR3 length equals 15 residues. Germline CDR1 is SGDLS and CDR2 is YYNGEE. The CDR3 region is CASSAQAGVENEQFF. CDR3 bases: TGTGCCAGCAGCGCCCAAGCGGGAGTAGAAAATGAGCAGTTCTTC.

This rearrangement joins TRBV29-1 to TRBJ1-2, with 7 bases identical to TRBD1. Germline V gene lookup returns CDR1 SQVTM and CDR2 ANQGSEA. The V segment lost 6 bases and the J segment 4 bases; nucleotides outside the gene matches: 2. The CDR3 extends over 11 amino acids. CDR3 sequence reads: CSVRTGYGYTF. CDR3 nucleotides: TGCAGCGTCCGGACAGGCTATGGCTACACCTTC. Using reference TRBV29-1 and TRBJ1-2 for the parts outside the CDR3, the full variable domain is SAVISQKPSRDICQRGTSLTIQCQVDSQVTMMFWYRQQPGQSLTLIATANQGSEATYESGFVIDKFPISRPNLTFSTLTVSNMSPEDSSIYLCSVRTGYGYTFGSGTRLTVV.

This clone was found once. The chain uses TRBV10-3 and TRBJ2-5; D gene unclear. The CDR3 covers 11 residues. V dropped 6 bases and J dropped 10 bases, with 12 bases sitting between them. Germline V lookup: CDR1 ENHRY, CDR2 SYGVKD. The CDR3: CAIREDEVQYF. CDR3 coding DNA: TGTGCCATCAGGGAAGATGAGGTCCAGTACTTC.

CDR3 nucleotide sequence: TGTGCCAGCAGCTTGTTGTCAGGGGGTACTGAAGCTTTCTTT. Its translation is CASSLLSGGTEAFF. This chain joins TRBV5-6 and TRBJ1-1; 7 positions match TRBD1. J gave up 5 bases and V 1 base, and 5 bases lay outside the gene matches. The CDR3 is made up of 14 amino acids. From germline, CDR1 is SGHDT and CDR2 YYEEEE.

This chain links TRBV30 with TRBJ2-6; D gene ambiguous. CDR1 and CDR2 from the germline V gene are GTSNPN and SVGIG (reference sequence). The CDR3 is made up of 12 amino acids. Between the trimmed V and J ends, which lost 5 bases and 4 bases, there was a span of 6 bases. CDR3 residues: CAWAAGANVLTF. The DNA of the CDR3 is TGTGCCTGGGCGGCCGGGGCCAACGTCCTGACTTTC.

The chain is built from TRBV4-2 and TRBJ1-2; 7 nucleotides align to TRBD1. Germline CDR1 and CDR2: LGHNA and YNFKEQ. This CDR3 spans 14 amino acids. The V and J ends lost 3 bases and 3 bases, in that order; junction bases with no gene match: 4. The CDR3 is CASSHRQGDYGYTF. CDR3 coding DNA: TGTGCCAGCAGCCACCGACAGGGAGACTATGGCTACACCTTC.

The chain joins TRBV19 to TRBJ1-1; D perhaps matches TRBD1 (6 bases). The ends were cut back, 6 bases at V and 1 base at J, with 15 bases in the middle. Germline CDR1 LNHDA, CDR2 SQIVND (reference sequence). This CDR3 spans 15 amino acids. CDR3 nucleotide sequence: TGTGCCAGTAGGACCCGGGAACAGGGGAACACTGAAGCTTTCTTT. Encoded protein: CASRTREQGNTEAFF.

The V and J genes are TRBV15 and TRBJ1-2; D is ambiguous. This CDR3 region has 19 residues. CDR1 LNHNV and CDR2 YYDKDF come from the germline V gene (reference sequence). V shed 6 bases and J shed 0 bases, with 26 bases lying between them. The CDR3 protein is CATSNLGGIGGKANYGYTF. The DNA for the CDR3 is TGTGCCACCAGTAACCTCGGTGGAATCGGCGGGAAAGCTAACTATGGCTACACCTTC.

The V and J genes are TRBV7-2 and TRBJ2-7, with 8 bases fitting TRBD2. The V gene's germline CDR1 is SGHTA and CDR2 FQGNSA. The V segment lost 1 base and the J segment 1 base; nucleotides outside the gene matches: 3. This CDR3 region has 15 residues. CDR3 protein: CASSLGTGGSYEQYF. CDR3 nucleotides: TGTGCCAGCAGCTTAGGGACGGGAGGGTCCTACGAGCAGTACTTC.

The rearrangement joins TRBV2 to TRBJ2-5, with 14 bases fitting TRBD2. The DNA end is a closer match to TRBJ2-7, so the J assignment may be wrong. Per germline, CDR1 SNHLY and CDR2 FYNNEI. CDR3 length: 15 amino acids. The CDR3 DNA reads as TGTGCCAGCAGAGGGACTAGCGGGAGTTGGTACGAGCAGTACTTC. Translating it yields CASRGTSGSWYEQYF.

CDR3 sequence reads: CSVARGQANEQFF. CDR3 nucleotide sequence: TGCAGCGTTGCCCGCGGACAGGCCAATGAGCAGTTCTTC. V and J are TRBV29-1 and TRBJ2-1, with 7 bases lining up with TRBD1. The V segment lost 4 bases and the J segment 6 bases; nucleotides outside the gene matches: 6. CDR3 length equals 13 residues. Germline CDR1 SQVTM, CDR2 ANQGSEA.

The rearrangement uses TRBV15 and TRBJ2-7, with 8 bases lining up with TRBD1. The length of the CDR3 is 14 residues. Germline loops: CDR1 LNHNV, CDR2 YYDKDF (reference sequence). Unmatched junction bases numbered 10, after V lost 5 bases and J lost 7 bases. Here the CDR3 DNA reads TGTGCCACCAGCCTAGATCAGGGGGCGGGAGAGCAGTACTTC. Protein: CATSLDQGAGEQYF. Together with reference TRBV15 and TRBJ2-7, the CDR3 gives the full variable domain: DAMVIQNPRYQVTQFGKPVTLSCSQTLNHNVMYWYQQKSSQAPKLLFHYYDKDFNNEADTPDNFQSRRPNTSFCFLDIRSPGLGDTAMYLCATSLDQGAGEQYFGPGTRLTVT.

The chain recombines TRBV30 with TRBJ2-7, with TRBD2 identical over 14 bases. Per germline, CDR1 GTSNPN and CDR2 SVGIG (reference sequence). Trimming cost V 7 bases and J 7 bases; bases outside gene matches: 9. The length of the CDR3 is 14 residues. This chain's CDR3 is CAYTTSGRAWEQYF. CDR3 sequence (DNA): TGTGCCTATACGACTAGCGGGAGGGCGTGGGAGCAGTACTTC.

This clone showed up just once. The V and J genes are TRBV5-4 and TRBJ2-7; 12 nucleotides agree with TRBD2. CDR3 length equals 15 residues. CDR1 is SGHNT and CDR2 is YYREEE in the germline V gene (reference sequence). The junction had 5 bases not matched to a gene; V was cut back by 5 bases and J by 2 bases. The CDR3 DNA reads TGTGCCAGCAGTGACCGGACTAGCGGGACCTACGAGCAGTACTTC. Its protein is CASSDRTSGTYEQYF.

The V and J genes are TRBV18 and TRBJ1-1; no firm D call. This CDR3 spans 11 amino acids. Trimming cost V 4 bases and J 4 bases, with 4 bases left between them. Per germline, CDR1 KGHSH and CDR2 LQKENI. The CDR3 here is CASSQSTEAFF. The CDR3, as DNA: TGTGCCAGCTCACAGAGCACTGAAGCTTTCTTT.

In its sample, this clone ranks as medium-sized. The CDR3: CASNPGVNYEQYF. The CDR3 DNA sequence: TGTGCCAGCAATCCCGGGGTTAACTACGAGCAGTACTTC. V usage is TRBV7-2 and J usage is TRBJ2-7; a weak D match, TRBD2 (5 bases). This CDR3 is 13 amino acids long. The germline CDR1 and CDR2 sequences are SGHTA and FQGNSA. V gave up 7 bases and J gave up 3 bases, with 13 bases separating them.

This clone came up many times. The V and J genes are TRBV25-1 and TRBJ1-1; unclear D gene. Germline V gives CDR1 MGHDK, CDR2 SYGVNS. Trimming pared 5 bases from V and 11 bases from J, leaving 18 bases between. CDR3 length: 13 residues. DNA for the CDR3: TGTGCCAGCAGTTATCGGTGGGGTGCGGGGGCTTTCTTT. Its protein product is CASSYRWGAGAFF.

This chain connects TRBV6-4 to TRBJ2-1; 7 nucleotides line up with TRBD1. The CDR3 sequence is 14 residues long. Per germline, CDR1 MRHNA and CDR2 SNTAGT. The V gene end was trimmed by 6 bases and the J gene end by 3 bases; junction bases not matched to a gene: 5. For the CDR3, the DNA is TGTGCCAGCAGCCAGGGACAGAGCTACAATGAGCAGTTCTTC. Its protein product is CASSQGQSYNEQFF.

This clone has a handful of counts. V is TRBV30 and J is TRBJ1-1, with 8 bases that match TRBD1. The germline CDR1 and CDR2 sequences are GTSNPN and SVGIG (reference sequence). V trimming: 0 bases; J trimming: 5 bases; junction bases outside the gene matches: 8. The CDR3 length is 15 residues. CDR3 in DNA: TGTGCCTGGAGTGTATATGTCCAGGGGGCAACTGAAGCTTTCTTT. It is translated as CAWSVYVQGATEAFF.

This clone is termed medium-sized. The genes are TRBV19 and TRBJ1-1, with D unclear. Germline CDR1 reads LNHDA; CDR2 reads SQIVND (reference sequence). Trimming removed 5 bases at V and 4 bases at J, with 11 bases between. The CDR3 extends over 13 amino acids. The CDR3 loop is CASSLSGGTEAFF. Written as DNA, the CDR3 is TGTGCCAGTAGTCTGAGCGGAGGCACTGAAGCTTTCTTT.

The genes are TRBV27 and TRBJ1-3; D is undetermined. Per the germline V gene, CDR1 is MNHEY and CDR2 is SMNVEV (reference sequence). V lost 6 bases to trimming and J lost 0 bases, with 12 bases between them. CDR3 length: 15 amino acids. The CDR3, as DNA: TGTGCCAGCAGAAGTTTTATGAGCTCTGGAAACACCATATATTTT. It is translated as CASRSFMSSGNTIYF.

This chain connects TRBV7-8 to TRBJ2-2; 10 positions match TRBD1. The CDR3 spans 18 residues. V trimming: 3 bases; J trimming: 6 bases; junction bases outside the gene matches: 13. CDR1 and CDR2 from the germline V gene are SGHVS and FQNEAQ. CDR3 nucleotides: TGTGCCAGCAGCTTGGGACAGGGGCGAGTGGGAAGGGCCGGGGAGCTGTTTTTT. Its protein product is CASSLGQGRVGRAGELFF.

V and J are TRBV19 and TRBJ2-3; perhaps TRBD2 as D (5 bases). CDR1 and CDR2 from the germline V gene are LNHDA and SQIVND (reference sequence). CDR3 length equals 14 residues. Trimming stripped 3 bases from V and 5 bases from J, with 12 bases between. Here the CDR3 DNA reads TGTGCCAGTAGTATCGTGGGAGCAATAGATACGCAGTATTTT. As protein: CASSIVGAIDTQYF.

Comment on this clone: At one end the junction does not follow the germline gene, possibly because of a read error. V and J are TRBV6-5 and TRBJ2-7; the D is unclear. The length of the CDR3 is 14 residues. CDR1 and CDR2 from the germline V gene are MNHEY and SVGAGI. Here the CDR3 reads CASSNSGHSYEQYF. The CDR3 nucleotides read TGTGCCAGCAGTAACTCTGGGCACTCCTACGAGCAGTACTTC.

This clone appeared a single time. The chain combines TRBV5-6 with TRBJ2-3; 14 bases map to TRBD2. The trim removed 3 bases at V and 5 bases at J, leaving 5 bases unmatched. This CDR3 region has 16 residues. Germline CDR1 and CDR2: SGHDT and YYEEEE. The CDR3 nucleotides read TGTGCCAGCAGCTCGCAGACTAGCGGGAGGGTAGATACGCAGTATTTT. It translates to CASSSQTSGRVDTQYF.